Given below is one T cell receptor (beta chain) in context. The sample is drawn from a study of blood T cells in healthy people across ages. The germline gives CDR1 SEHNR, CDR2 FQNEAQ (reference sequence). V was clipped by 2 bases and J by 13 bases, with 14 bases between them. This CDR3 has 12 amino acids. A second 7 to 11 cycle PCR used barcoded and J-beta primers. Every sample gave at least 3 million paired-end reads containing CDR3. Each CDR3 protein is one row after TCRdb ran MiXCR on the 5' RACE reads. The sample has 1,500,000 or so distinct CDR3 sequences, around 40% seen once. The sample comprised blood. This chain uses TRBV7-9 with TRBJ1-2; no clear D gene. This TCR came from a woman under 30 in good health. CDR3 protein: CASSLLGKACTF. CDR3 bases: TGTGCCAGCAGCTTACTTGGCAAGGCATGCACCTTC.